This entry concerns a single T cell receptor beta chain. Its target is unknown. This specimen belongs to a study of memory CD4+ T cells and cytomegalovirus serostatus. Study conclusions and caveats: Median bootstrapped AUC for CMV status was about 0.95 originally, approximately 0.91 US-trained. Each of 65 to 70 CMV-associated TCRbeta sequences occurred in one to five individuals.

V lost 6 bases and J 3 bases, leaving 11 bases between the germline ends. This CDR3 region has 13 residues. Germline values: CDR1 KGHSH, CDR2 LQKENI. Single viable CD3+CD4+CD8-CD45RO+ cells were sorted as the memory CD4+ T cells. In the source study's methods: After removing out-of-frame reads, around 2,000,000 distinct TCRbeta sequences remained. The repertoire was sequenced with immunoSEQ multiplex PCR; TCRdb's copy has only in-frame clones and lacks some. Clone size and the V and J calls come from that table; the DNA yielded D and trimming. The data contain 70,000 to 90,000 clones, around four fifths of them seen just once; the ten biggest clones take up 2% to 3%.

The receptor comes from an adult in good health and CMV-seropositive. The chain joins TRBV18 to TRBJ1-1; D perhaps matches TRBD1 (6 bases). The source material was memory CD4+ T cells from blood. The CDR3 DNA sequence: TGTGCCAGCTCTACCAACAGGGACACTGAAGCTTTCTTT. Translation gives CASSTNRDTEAFF.